Below, 8 T cell receptor beta chains from the same sample are listed, as sequenced in a study of shared clonotypes between healthy human individuals. Method: immunoSEQ multiplex PCR; TCRdb's copy keeps in-frame clones and lacks some. Here the sample spans under 1,100,000 clones, around four fifths being singletons. What was sequenced was memory CD4+ T cells sorted from blood. Noted subset: CD45RA-negative fraction. The receptor set was obtained from a man between 18 and 29 years old in good health.

This clone appeared many times. This rearrangement joins TRBV18 to TRBJ2-5; D is unclear. This CDR3 is 14 amino acids long. Germline CDR1 KGHSH, CDR2 LQKENI. The V end lost 1 base, the J end lost 7 bases, and 13 bases lay between the germline ends. This CDR3 is CASSPQSSPGTQYF. In DNA, the CDR3 is TGTGCCAGCTCACCACAGAGCAGTCCGGGGACCCAGTACTTC. The full variable domain, in which reference TRBV18 and TRBJ2-5 provide the parts outside the CDR3, is NAGVMQNPRHLVRRRGQEARLRCSPMKGHSHVYWYRQLPEEGLKFMVYLQKENIIDESGMPKERFSAEFPKEGPSILRIQQVVRGDSAAYFCASSPQSSPGTQYFGPGTRLLVL.

The chain is built from TRBV7-8 and TRBJ2-7, with D unresolved. Trimming left V 1 base short and J 2 bases short, with 12 bases between. CDR1 is SGHVS and CDR2 is FQNEAQ in the germline V gene. The CDR3 sequence is 15 residues long. The CDR3 DNA reads as TGTGCCAGCAGCTTAGGACTTCCTAGGGCCTACGAGCAGTACTTC. As protein: CASSLGLPRAYEQYF.

This clone came up once. This chain's CDR3 is CASSLWQMRGTEAFF. DNA for the CDR3: TGTGCCAGCAGTTTATGGCAGATGCGGGGCACTGAAGCTTTCTTT. V is TRBV27 and J is TRBJ1-1; D uncertain. This CDR3 has 15 residues. CDR1 is MNHEY and CDR2 is SMNVEV in the germline V gene (reference sequence). Deletions cut 1 base from V and 4 bases from J, with 13 bases between.

This clone was found once. CDR3: CASSNNGAGEQFF. Written as DNA, the CDR3 is TGTGCCAGCAGCAATAACGGGGCCGGTGAGCAGTTCTTC. This chain joins TRBV7-2 and TRBJ2-1; D may correspond to TRBD1 or TRBD2 (5 bases each). The V gene lost 5 bases and the J gene lost 9 bases, with 14 bases spanning the gap. This CDR3 spans 13 amino acids. CDR1 SGHTA and CDR2 FQGNSA come from the germline V gene.

The chain couples TRBV6-5 to TRBJ2-2; D uncertain. V shed 6 bases and J shed 2 bases, with 7 bases lying between them. Germline lookup yields CDR1 MNHEY and CDR2 SVGAGI. CDR3 length equals 13 residues. CDR3 region: CASRGYNTGELFF. CDR3 DNA sequence: TGTGCCAGCAGGGGTTATAACACCGGGGAGCTGTTTTTT.

The chain is built from TRBV5-4 and TRBJ2-1; 7 nucleotides line up with TRBD2. V lost 4 bases and J lost 3; bases outside the gene matches: 7. Germline values: CDR1 SGHNT, CDR2 YYREEE (reference sequence). The CDR3 extends over 15 amino acids. CDR3 coding DNA: TGTGCCAGCAGCGGAGCGGGGTCAAACTACAATGAGCAGTTCTTC. It encodes CASSGAGSNYNEQFF.

V gene TRBV5-5 combines with J gene TRBJ1-5; no definite D call. Germline V lookup: CDR1 SGHKS, CDR2 YYEKEE (reference sequence). Trimming cost V 3 bases and J 0 bases, with 7 bases left between them. The CDR3 has 14 residues. CDR3 coding DNA: TGTGCCAGCAGCTCATACATTAGCAATCAGCCCCAGCATTTT. Translating it yields CASSSYISNQPQHF.

The chain carries TRBV28 and TRBJ2-5; TRBD1 is a possible D gene (5 bases). The ends were cut back, 5 bases at V and 4 bases at J, with 11 bases in the middle. This CDR3 contains 13 residues. CDR1 and CDR2 from the germline V gene are MDHEN and SYDVKM. The CDR3 nucleotides are TGTGCCAGCAGTCCCGACAGTACAGAGACCCAGTACTTC. This encodes CASSPDSTETQYF.